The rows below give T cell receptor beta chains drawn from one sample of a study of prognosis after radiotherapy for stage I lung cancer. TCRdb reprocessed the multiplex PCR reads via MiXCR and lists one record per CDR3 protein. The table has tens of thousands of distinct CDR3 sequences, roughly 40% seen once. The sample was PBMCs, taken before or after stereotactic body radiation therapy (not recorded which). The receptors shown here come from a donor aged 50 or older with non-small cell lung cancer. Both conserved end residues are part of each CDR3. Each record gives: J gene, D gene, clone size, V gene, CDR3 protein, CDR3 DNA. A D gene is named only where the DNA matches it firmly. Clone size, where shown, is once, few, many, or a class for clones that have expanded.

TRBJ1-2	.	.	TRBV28	CASRRLSVDYGYTF	TGTGCCAGCAGGCGTCTCTCAGTGGACTATGGCTACACCTTC
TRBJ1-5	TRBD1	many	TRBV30	CAWSVGTVHYQPQHF	TGTGCCTGGAGTGTAGGGACAGTCCACTATCAGCCCCAGCATTTT
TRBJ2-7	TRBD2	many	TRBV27	CASSPLAGAYEQYF	TGTGCCAGCAGTCCTCTAGCGGGAGCATACGAGCAGTACTTC
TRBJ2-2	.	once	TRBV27	CASSPRPRNTGDLFF	TGTGCCAGCAGTCCCCGTCCGAGGAACACCGGGGATCTTTTTTTT
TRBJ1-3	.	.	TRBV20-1	CSAVYSSGNTIYF	TGCAGTGCTGTTTATTCCTCTGGAAACACCATATATTTT
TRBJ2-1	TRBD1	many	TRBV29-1	CSLADRGSVEQFF	TGCAGCTTAGCGGACAGGGGGTCCGTTGAGCAGTTCTTC
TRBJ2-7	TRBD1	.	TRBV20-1	CSARGPPGQGKNSYEQYF	TGCAGTGCTCGCGGACCTCCCGGACAGGGAAAGAACTCCTACGAGCAGTACTTC
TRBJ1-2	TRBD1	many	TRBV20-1	CSAREGTGDYGYTF	TGCAGTGCTAGAGAGGGCACAGGGGACTATGGCTACACCTTC
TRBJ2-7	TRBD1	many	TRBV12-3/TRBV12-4	CASTPGTEAYEQYF	TGTGCCAGCACCCCCGGGACAGAGGCCTACGAGCAGTACTTC
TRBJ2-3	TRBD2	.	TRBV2	CVSSDSGSARTDTQYF	TGTGTCAGCAGTGACAGCGGGAGTGCCCGCACAGATACGCAGTATTTT
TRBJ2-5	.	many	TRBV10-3	CAISESAGSGETQYF	TGTGCCATCAGTGAGTCGGCGGGATCGGGAGAGACCCAGTACTTC
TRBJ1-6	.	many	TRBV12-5	CASGLGFDSPLHF	TGTGCTAGTGGTTTGGGATTCGACTCACCCCTCCACTTT
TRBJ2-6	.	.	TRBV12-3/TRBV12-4	CASKLSGADVLTF	TGTGCCAGCAAACTCTCTGGGGCCGACGTCCTGACTTTC
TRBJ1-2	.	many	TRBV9	CASSVPGAGGYTF	TGTGCCAGCAGCGTACCCGGGGCGGGGGGCTACACCTTC
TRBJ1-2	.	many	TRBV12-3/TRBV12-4	CASRMPARGIGYTF	TGTGCCAGCAGGATGCCGGCCAGGGGAATTGGCTACACCTTC
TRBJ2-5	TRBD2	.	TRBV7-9	CASSLSSGITYF	TGTGCCAGCAGCTTAAGTAGCGGGATAACCTACTTC
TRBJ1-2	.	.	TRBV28	CASSPDNYGYTF	TGTGCCAGCAGTCCAGACAACTATGGCTACACCTTC
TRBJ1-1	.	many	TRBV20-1	CSASSGWDTEAFF	TGCAGTGCTAGTAGTGGGTGGGACACTGAAGCTTTCTTT
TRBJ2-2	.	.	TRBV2	CASRVNTGELFF	TGTGCCAGCAGGGTGAACACCGGGGAGCTGTTTTTT
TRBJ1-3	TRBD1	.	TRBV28	CASISIGTGYGNTIYF	TGTGCCAGCATTTCCATCGGGACAGGGTACGGTAACACCATATATTTT
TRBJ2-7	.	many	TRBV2	CASTRGGSSYEQYF	TGTGCCAGCACCAGGGGGGGGAGCTCCTACGAGCAGTACTTC
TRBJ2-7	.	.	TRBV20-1	CSASYRETYEQYF	TGCAGTGCTAGCTATCGTGAAACCTACGAGCAGTACTTC
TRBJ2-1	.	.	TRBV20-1	CSASAGATTDEQFF	TGCAGTGCTAGCGCAGGGGCAACTACCGATGAGCAGTTCTTC
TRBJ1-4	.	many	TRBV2	CASSEGWQGFANEKLFF	TGTGCCAGCAGTGAAGGGTGGCAGGGTTTCGCTAATGAAAAACTGTTTTTT
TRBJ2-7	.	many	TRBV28	CASSPMVSSYEQYF	TGTGCCAGCAGCCCCATGGTCAGCTCCTACGAGCAGTACTTC
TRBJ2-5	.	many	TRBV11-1	CASSSDPGQETQYF	TGTGCCAGCAGCTCCGACCCGGGGCAAGAGACCCAGTACTTC
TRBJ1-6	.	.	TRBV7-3	CASSLRRGSDSPLHF	TGTGCCAGCAGCTTAAGGCGCGGCAGCGATTCACCCCTCCACTTT